These 26 T cell receptor beta chains originate from one sample sequenced in a study of T cells after yellow fever vaccination. TCRdb reprocessed the 5' RACE reads via MiXCR and lists one record per CDR3 protein. The sample records hundreds of thousands of distinct CDR3 sequences, roughly 9% being singletons. This specimen was CD4+ T cells sorted from PBMCs, taken 5 days after the yellow fever booster vaccination. The receptors were sampled from a man aged 18 to 35 who received the YFV17D yellow fever vaccine.

This chain uses TRBV7-9 with TRBJ1-1; tentative D call: TRBD1 (6 bases). V was pared by 6 bases and J by 1 base, with 12 bases between. The length of the CDR3 is 14 residues. The germline V gene has CDR1 SEHNR and CDR2 FQNEAQ (reference sequence). Here the CDR3 reads CASRLDSGNTEAFF. CDR3 bases: TGTGCCAGCAGACTGGACAGTGGGAACACTGAAGCTTTCTTT.

The CDR3 reads CAISESYYSNTGELFF. DNA for the CDR3: TGTGCCATCAGTGAGTCTTACTACTCGAACACCGGGGAGCTGTTTTTT. This chain links TRBV10-3 with TRBJ2-2; D gene ambiguous. This CDR3 contains 16 residues. The germline CDR1 and CDR2 sequences are ENHRY and SYGVKD. V was shortened by 0 bases and J by 0 bases, with 8 bases between the two germline ends.

CDR3 DNA sequence: TGTGCCAGCAGCCAATCGGCGGGGGTCGGGTATACGCAGTATTTT. This translates into CASSQSAGVGYTQYF. The V call is TRBV4-2, the J call TRBJ2-3; 7 bases fit TRBD2. Trimming cost V 2 bases and J 7 bases; bases outside gene matches: 9. CDR3 length: 15 amino acids. CDR1 is LGHNA, CDR2 YNFKEQ, per germline.

The J gene is TRBJ2-7, the V gene TRBV18; TRBD1 agrees at 7 bases. The CDR3 runs to 15 residues. Germline trimming cut 3 bases from V and 2 bases from J; bases unmatched to any gene: 7. Germline lookup yields CDR1 KGHSH and CDR2 LQKENI. DNA for the CDR3: TGTGCCAGCTCACCTCAGGGGGACAGAACCTACGAGCAGTACTTC. Encoded protein: CASSPQGDRTYEQYF.

This chain joins TRBV5-4 and TRBJ1-1; possible D gene TRBD1, 6 bases. Trimming cost V 3 bases and J 4 bases, with 13 bases left between them. The CDR3 totals 14 residues. Germline loops: CDR1 SGHNT, CDR2 YYREEE (reference sequence). In nucleotides, the CDR3 is TGTGCCAGCAGCTGGGACCTGACAGGCACTGAAGCTTTCTTT. Protein sequence: CASSWDLTGTEAFF.

The V call is TRBV6-5, the J call TRBJ1-1, with D perhaps matching TRBD1 (6 bases). Trimming took off 4 bases at V and 4 bases at J, with 16 bases between the two ends. This CDR3 has 15 residues. The germline V gene encodes CDR1 MNHEY and CDR2 SVGAGI. The DNA for the CDR3 is TGTGCCAGCAGTTCAGCGGGGGAGGGGGTCACTGAAGCTTTCTTT. It is translated as CASSSAGEGVTEAFF.

This clonotype was counted many times. The rearrangement uses TRBV7-9 and TRBJ2-3, with 8 bases matching TRBD2. Germline V gene data show CDR1 as SEHNR and CDR2 as FQNEAQ (reference sequence). The CDR3 loop spans 14 amino acids. Unmatched junction bases numbered 11, after V lost 9 bases and J lost 6 bases. The CDR3 is CASLRGGLSDTQYF. The CDR3 nucleotides are TGTGCCAGTCTACGGGGGGGCCTATCCGATACGCAGTATTTT. Full variable domain (outside the CDR3, taken from reference TRBV7-9 and TRBJ2-3): DTGVSQNPRHKITKRGQNVTFRCDPISEHNRLYWYRQTLGQGPEFLTYFQNEAQLEKSRLLSDRFSAERPKGSFSTLEIQRTEQGDSAMYLCASLRGGLSDTQYFGPGTRLTVL.

This chain connects TRBV29-1 to TRBJ2-3; TRBD1 aligns across 7 bases. V trimming: 2 bases; J trimming: 0 bases; junction bases outside the gene matches: 2. Germline V gene lookup returns CDR1 SQVTM and CDR2 ANQGSEA. The CDR3 runs to 14 residues. As DNA, the CDR3 is TGCAGCGTTGAAACAGGGGCGAGCACAGATACGCAGTATTTT. Translation: CSVETGASTDTQYF.

This clonotype was observed a few times. The V call is TRBV20-1, the J call TRBJ2-7; 7 bases match TRBD2. The CDR3 sequence is 12 residues long. Unmatched junction bases numbered 4, after V lost 6 bases and J lost 2 bases. Germline lookup yields CDR1 DFQATT and CDR2 SNEGSKA (reference sequence). CDR3 DNA sequence: TGCAGTGCCCAACGGGGGGCCTACGAGCAGTACGTC. The encoded protein is CSAQRGAYEQYV.

This clonotype has at least ten counts. The genes are TRBV7-8 and TRBJ1-6; tentatively, D is TRBD1 (5 bases). The V gene's germline CDR1 is SGHVS and CDR2 FQNEAQ. This CDR3 contains 13 residues. Trimming shortened V by 5 bases and J by 8 bases, and 10 bases separated the two germline ends. This chain's CDR3 is CASSPGWDSPLHF. The CDR3 nucleotides are TGTGCCAGCAGCCCAGGGTGGGATTCACCCCTCCACTTT.

CDR3 amino acids: CAWSNTGELFF. CDR3 bases: TGTGCCTGGAGTAACACCGGGGAGCTGTTTTTT. This chain uses TRBV30 with TRBJ2-2; D unresolved. Germline assignment: CDR1 GTSNPN and CDR2 SVGIG (reference sequence). Trimming took 2 bases from V and 2 from J, leaving 0 bases between them. CDR3 length equals 11 residues. The full variable domain, with the rest looked up from reference TRBV30 and TRBJ2-2, is SQTIHQWPATLVQPVGSPLSLECTVEGTSNPNLYWYRQAAGRGLQLLFYSVGIGQISSEVPQNLSASRPQDRQFILSSKKLLLSDSGFYLCAWSNTGELFFGEGSRLTVL.

CDR3 DNA sequence: TGTGCCTGGAGCGCGGGCCAAGAGACCCAGTACTTC. This encodes CAWSAGQETQYF. The chain is built from TRBV30 and TRBJ2-5, with D maybe TRBD2 (5 bases). V was pared by 3 bases and J by 1 base, with 6 bases between. Germline CDR1 GTSNPN, CDR2 SVGIG (reference sequence). The CDR3 extends over 12 amino acids.

This clonotype was counted a few times. The chain carries TRBV6-5 and TRBJ2-1; 8 positions agree with TRBD1. Germline CDR1 is MNHEY and CDR2 is SVGAGI. The V gene end was trimmed by 2 bases and the J gene end by 8 bases; junction bases not matched to a gene: 8. This CDR3 region has 15 residues. CDR3 in DNA: TGTGCCAGCAGTTACCAGGGGGCAGAGTTCGATGAGCAGTTCTTC. Translation: CASSYQGAEFDEQFF.

This clonotype was seen a handful of times. The chain is built from TRBV5-1 and TRBJ1-1; perhaps TRBD1 as D (5 bases). V lost 8 bases, J lost 1 base, and 15 bases lay in between. CDR1 SGHRS and CDR2 YFSETQ come from the germline V gene. The CDR3 runs 14 residues. CDR3 loop: CASKNRRENTEAFF. The CDR3 DNA follows: TGCGCCAGTAAAAACAGGCGAGAGAACACTGAAGCTTTCTTT.

This chain uses TRBV11-1 with TRBJ1-1; perhaps TRBD1 as D (6 bases). Germline V gives CDR1 SGHAT, CDR2 FQDESV (reference sequence). CDR3 length equals 12 residues. V gave up 5 bases and J gave up 8 bases, with 12 bases separating them. This CDR3 is CASSMPGTEAFF. CDR3 sequence (DNA): TGTGCCAGCAGCATGCCCGGGACAGAAGCTTTCTTT.

This clonotype was seen ten or more times. The chain has TRBV27 and TRBJ1-6; D call uncertain. V lost 3 bases, J lost 8 bases, and 5 bases lay in between. The CDR3 runs to 12 residues. Germline CDR1 is MNHEY and CDR2 is SMNVEV (reference sequence). This chain's CDR3 is CASSFFDSPLHF. The DNA for the CDR3 is TGTGCCAGCAGTTTTTTTGATTCACCCCTCCACTTT.

This clonotype was observed many times. The chain couples TRBV5-1 to TRBJ2-5; TRBD1 matches at 11 bases. CDR3 length: 15 residues. The germline V gene encodes CDR1 SGHRS and CDR2 YFSETQ. V was pared by 0 bases and J by 5 bases, with 3 bases of the junction left unmatched. CDR3 in amino acids: CASSLAGQGAETQYF. CDR3 DNA: TGCGCCAGCAGCTTGGCCGGACAGGGGGCTGAGACCCAGTACTTC.

This clonotype was counted between two and nine times. V and J are TRBV12-3 or TRBV12-4 and TRBJ2-5; 12 bases line up with TRBD2. CDR3 length equals 15 residues. The junction had 8 bases not matched to a gene; V was cut back by 5 bases and J by 7 bases. The CDR3 region has the DNA TGTGCCAGCAGTCCTCTAGCGGGGGGGAAATTGACCCAGTACTTC. This encodes CASSPLAGGKLTQYF.

This clonotype was observed a few times. In DNA, the CDR3 is TGTGCCAGCAGGCTAGGGCCTAACTATGGCTACACCTTC. This sequence encodes CASRLGPNYGYTF. This rearrangement joins TRBV7-8 to TRBJ1-2; no clear D. The ends were cut back, 6 bases at V and 0 bases at J, with 8 bases in the middle. CDR1 and CDR2 (germline): SGHVS, FQNEAQ. The CDR3 loop spans 13 amino acids.

The rearrangement uses TRBV5-8 and TRBJ2-5, with D hard to call. V was trimmed by 2 bases and J by 6 bases, leaving 11 bases between them. The CDR3 extends over 13 amino acids. Looked up from germline, CDR1 is SGHTS and CDR2 is YDEGEE. As DNA, the CDR3 is TGTGCCAGCAGCTTCAGTCTAAGGAAGACCCAGTACTTC. Amino acid sequence: CASSFSLRKTQYF.

This clonotype came up a few times. CDR3 sequence: CASSEAGLYEQYF. The CDR3 DNA reads as TGTGCCAGCAGTGAAGCCGGGTTGTACGAGCAGTACTTC. This chain uses TRBV2 with TRBJ2-7; D unclear. The CDR3 contains 13 residues. The V and J ends lost 0 bases and 4 bases respectively, with 7 bases between them. CDR1 and CDR2 (germline): SNHLY, FYNNEI.

A few counts support this clonotype. The genes are TRBV11-2 and TRBJ2-7; D is perhaps TRBD2 (7 bases). CDR1 and CDR2 (germline): SGHAT, FQNNGV. The CDR3 is 14 amino acids. The V end was cut by 3 bases, the J end by 0 bases, with 9 bases between. CDR3 protein: CASSFGGRSYEQYF. DNA of the CDR3: TGTGCCAGCAGCTTCGGGGGGCGCTCCTACGAGCAGTACTTC.

This rearrangement joins TRBV6-1 to TRBJ2-3, with 10 bases that match TRBD2. Germline V gene sequence: CDR1 MNHNS, CDR2 SASEGT. The CDR3 is 16 amino acids. The trim removed 2 bases at V and 6 bases at J, leaving 8 bases unmatched. In nucleotides, the CDR3 is TGTGCCAGCAGTGAACGAGCGGGGGGGCCCGATGATACGCAGTATTTT. This encodes CASSERAGGPDDTQYF.

This clonotype was counted a few times. This may come from a read error, since a much larger clone is one base off. The V call is TRBV7-2, the J call TRBJ2-7; D is unresolved. The CDR3 covers 11 residues. Looked up from germline, CDR1 is SGHTA and CDR2 is FQGNSA. The CDR3 sequence: CASSTTYGQYF. The CDR3, as DNA: TGTGCCAGCAGCACCACCTACGGGCAGTACTTC.

This chain connects TRBV2 to TRBJ2-2, with TRBD1 matching 7 bases. The CDR3 runs 15 residues. V was pared by 4 bases and J by 6 bases, with 8 bases of the junction left unmatched. Germline CDR1 reads SNHLY; CDR2 reads FYNNEI. The CDR3 loop reads CASSVGTAHPGELFF. The CDR3 bases are TGTGCCAGCAGTGTCGGGACAGCTCACCCCGGGGAGCTGTTTTTT. The variable domain in full, with the rest retrieved from reference TRBV2 and TRBJ2-2, is EPEVTQTPSHQVTQMGQEVILRCVPISNHLYFYWYRQILGQKVEFLVSFYNNEISEKSEIFDDQFSVERPDGSNFTLKIRSTKLEDSAMYFCASSVGTAHPGELFFGEGSRLTVL.

This clonotype was counted ten times or more. V and J are TRBV5-1 and TRBJ2-3; D uncertain. Germline V lookup: CDR1 SGHRS, CDR2 YFSETQ. V lost 1 base and J lost 5, with 2 bases in between. This CDR3 has 11 residues. CDR3 sequence (DNA): TGCGCCAGCAGCTTGATAGATACGCAGTATTTT. Amino acids: CASSLIDTQYF.